This T cell receptor beta chain emerged from a study of identical twins. A universal primer site came from template switching; cDNA carried unique molecular identifiers. MiXCR, applied by TCRdb to the 5' RACE reads, yields one record per CDR3 protein. The data hold just under 550,000 distinct CDR3 sequences, with 12% to 15% observed a single time. Study results and limitations: Twins shared out-of-frame alpha sequences with excess low generation probability. There were fewer insertions in abundant cord blood beta clonotypes, but memory repertoires showed no such pattern. Models came in too low on out-of-frame TCR alpha sharing in monozygotic twins.

Germline lookup yields CDR1 SGHVS and CDR2 FNYEAQ. The CDR3 extends over 15 amino acids. The junction had 9 bases not matched to a gene; V was cut back by 1 base and J by 6 bases. Only a few counts were recorded for this clonotype. Its antigen remains unidentified. These data were likewise used in another study, on yellow fever vaccine responses in identical twins.

V usage is TRBV7-6 and J usage is TRBJ2-7, with 7 bases identical to TRBD1. Input material: CD4+ T cells sorted from blood. The receptor was isolated from a woman aged 18-29 years in good health. The CDR3 DNA reads as TGTGCCAGCAGCTTAGGCCCCCAGGGGGTCTCCGAGCAGTACGTC. This translates into CASSLGPQGVSEQYV.